These 13 T cell receptor beta chains were all obtained from the same sample, sequenced in a study of shared clonotypes between healthy human individuals. Clones were sequenced by immunoSEQ multiplex PCR, and TCRdb holds only the in-frame ones, with some missing. The top ten clones hold 0.5% to 0.6% of a sample with 1,100,000 or so clones, around 78% of them seen once. The sequenced sample was memory CD4+ T cells from PBMCs. Sample subset: CD45RA-negative fraction. The receptors were sampled from a man between 18 and 35 years old in good health. Some clones in this sample may be carry-over from other donors' samples.

CDR3 in DNA: TGTGCCAGCTCACCTCTGGACAGGGCGGGTGAAAAACTGTTTTTT. Its translation is CASSPLDRAGEKLFF. The rearrangement links TRBV18 to TRBJ1-4; 8 bases align to TRBD1. Germline values: CDR1 KGHSH, CDR2 LQKENI. V was clipped by 3 bases and J by 7 bases; unmatched bases: 7. The CDR3 has 15 residues.

The chain recombines TRBV28 with TRBJ2-1, with D perhaps TRBD1 (5 bases). Germline-derived CDR1 and CDR2 are MDHEN and SYDVKM. The CDR3 is 16 residues long. V lost 6 bases, J lost 3 bases, and 18 bases lay in between. CDR3 nucleotide sequence: TGTGCCAGCAGATCTTTTGACAGCGAGGTCTACAATGAGCAGTTCTTC. This gives the protein CASRSFDSEVYNEQFF.

The rearrangement joins TRBV2 to TRBJ2-7, with D perhaps matching TRBD2 (6 bases). Trimming took off 7 bases at V and 3 bases at J, with 10 bases between the two ends. CDR1 is SNHLY and CDR2 is FYNNEI in the germline V gene. CDR3 length equals 12 residues. The CDR3 sequence: CASTEEGYEQYF. For the CDR3, the DNA is TGTGCCAGCACTGAGGAGGGCTACGAGCAGTACTTC.

V is TRBV28 and J is TRBJ1-2, with 9 bases aligning to TRBD1. The CDR3 runs to 16 residues. Per the germline V gene, CDR1 is MDHEN and CDR2 is SYDVKM. The trim removed 5 bases at V and 5 bases at J, leaving 12 bases unmatched. In DNA form, the CDR3 reads TGTGCCAGCAGTCCCCCCGGACAGGGGAAAGGTTATGGCTACACCTTC. Translating it yields CASSPPGQGKGYGYTF.

V and J are TRBV6-6 and TRBJ1-4; no definite D call. Trimming left V 5 bases short and J 7 bases short, with 8 bases between. CDR1 MNHNY and CDR2 SVGAGI come from the germline V gene (reference sequence). The CDR3 consists of 12 residues. Here the CDR3 DNA reads TGTGCCAGCAGTACCCGGGGTGAAAAACTGTTTTTT. Its protein product is CASSTRGEKLFF.

The rearrangement uses TRBV28 and TRBJ2-3, with unresolved D. V shed 4 bases and J shed 4 bases, with 12 bases lying between them. CDR3 length: 14 amino acids. The V gene's germline CDR1 is MDHEN and CDR2 SYDVKM. The CDR3 sequence is CASSSGFAPDTQYF. In DNA, the CDR3 is TGTGCCAGCAGTTCTGGTTTCGCCCCAGATACGCAGTATTTT.

The chain links TRBV6-1 to TRBJ2-1; D remains unclear. CDR3 length: 14 amino acids. Germline V gives CDR1 MNHNS, CDR2 SASEGT. Trimming took 2 bases from V and 5 from J, leaving 10 bases between them. The CDR3 sequence is CASSEIWGNNEQFF. CDR3 coding DNA: TGTGCCAGCAGTGAAATATGGGGTAACAATGAGCAGTTCTTC.

The V call is TRBV5-5, the J call TRBJ2-7; tentative D call: TRBD2 (6 bases). The germline CDR1 and CDR2 sequences are SGHKS and YYEKEE (reference sequence). CDR3 length: 16 amino acids. The V end was cut by 3 bases, the J end by 2 bases, with 18 bases between. This CDR3 is CASSWGGQVVAYEQYF. CDR3 DNA: TGTGCCAGCAGCTGGGGAGGCCAGGTGGTGGCCTACGAGCAGTACTTC.

The V call is TRBV7-9, the J call TRBJ2-7; D not resolved. V lost 1 base and J 9 bases, leaving 19 bases between the germline ends. The germline CDR1 and CDR2 sequences are SEHNR and FQNEAQ (reference sequence). This CDR3 has 15 amino acids. CDR3 residues: CASSLEGAGLQRQYF. The CDR3, as DNA: TGTGCCAGCAGCTTAGAAGGAGCAGGCCTCCAAAGGCAGTACTTC.

The chain's CDR3 is CASSSDTGNYGYTF. The CDR3 nucleotides are TGCGCCAGCAGCTCGGATACAGGGAACTATGGCTACACCTTC. The chain has TRBV5-1 and TRBJ1-2; D is perhaps TRBD1 (6 bases). The CDR3 extends over 14 amino acids. The germline V gene encodes CDR1 SGHRS and CDR2 YFSETQ. Trimming shortened V by 3 bases and J by 2 bases, and 11 bases separated the two germline ends.

The chain has TRBV5-1 and TRBJ2-2, with 7 bases identical to TRBD1. Trimming removed 1 base from V and 7 bases from J; junction bases left unmatched: 4. There are 14 residues in the CDR3. Germline V gene sequence: CDR1 SGHRS, CDR2 YFSETQ. The CDR3 sequence is CASSLQQGIGELFF. Written as DNA, the CDR3 is TGCGCCAGCAGCTTGCAACAGGGGATCGGGGAGCTGTTTTTT. Together with reference TRBV5-1 and TRBJ2-2, the CDR3 gives the full variable domain: KAGVTQTPRYLIKTRGQQVTLSCSPISGHRSVSWYQQTPGQGLQFLFEYFSETQRNKGNFPGRFSGRQFSNSRSEMNVSTLELGDSALYLCASSLQQGIGELFFGEGSRLTVL.

The rearrangement uses TRBV19 and TRBJ1-5; no clear D. Trimming left V 5 bases short and J 1 base short, with 15 bases between. The length of the CDR3 is 16 residues. Germline CDR1 LNHDA, CDR2 SQIVND (reference sequence). CDR3 sequence reads: CASSLRQGRSNQPQHF. Written as DNA, the CDR3 is TGTGCCAGTAGTCTAAGACAAGGACGGAGCAATCAGCCCCAGCATTTT.

The CDR3: CASSTTGALNTEAFF. The DNA of the CDR3 is TGTGCCAGTAGTACAACAGGGGCCCTGAACACTGAAGCTTTCTTT. The chain carries TRBV19 and TRBJ1-1, with TRBD1 identical over 7 bases. From germline, CDR1 is LNHDA and CDR2 SQIVND (reference sequence). V shed 4 bases, J shed 0 bases, and the junction held 5 bases outside the gene matches. The CDR3 runs to 15 residues.